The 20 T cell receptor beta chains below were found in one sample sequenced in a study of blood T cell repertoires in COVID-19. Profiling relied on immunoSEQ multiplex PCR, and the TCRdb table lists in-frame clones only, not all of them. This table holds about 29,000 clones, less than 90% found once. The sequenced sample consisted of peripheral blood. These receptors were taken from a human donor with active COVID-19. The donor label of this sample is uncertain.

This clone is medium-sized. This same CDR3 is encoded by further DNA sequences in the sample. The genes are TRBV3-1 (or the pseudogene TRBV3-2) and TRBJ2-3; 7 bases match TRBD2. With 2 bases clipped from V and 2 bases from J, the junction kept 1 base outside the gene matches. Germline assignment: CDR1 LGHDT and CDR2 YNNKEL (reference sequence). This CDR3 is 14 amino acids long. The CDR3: CASSQLADTDTQYF. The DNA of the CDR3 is TGTGCCAGCAGCCAACTAGCGGACACAGATACGCAGTATTTT.

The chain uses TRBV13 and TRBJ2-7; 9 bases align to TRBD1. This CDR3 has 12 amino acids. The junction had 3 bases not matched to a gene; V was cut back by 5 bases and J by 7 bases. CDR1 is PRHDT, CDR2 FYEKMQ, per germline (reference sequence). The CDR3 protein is CASSGQGWEQYF. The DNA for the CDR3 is TGTGCCAGCAGCGGACAGGGGTGGGAGCAGTACTTC.

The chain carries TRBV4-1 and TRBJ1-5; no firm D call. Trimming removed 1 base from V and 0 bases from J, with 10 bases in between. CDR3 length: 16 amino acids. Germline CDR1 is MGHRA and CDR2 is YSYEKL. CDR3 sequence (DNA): TGCGCCAGCAGCCAAGGAAACCTCTATAGCAATCAGCCCCAGCATTTT. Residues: CASSQGNLYSNQPQHF.

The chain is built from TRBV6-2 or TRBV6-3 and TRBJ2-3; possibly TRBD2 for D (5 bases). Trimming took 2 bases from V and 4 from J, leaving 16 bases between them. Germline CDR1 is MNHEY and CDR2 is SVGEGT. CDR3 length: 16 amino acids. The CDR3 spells CASSYGSGLNSDTQYF. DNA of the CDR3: TGTGCCAGCAGTTACGGCAGCGGTCTTAACTCAGATACGCAGTATTTT.

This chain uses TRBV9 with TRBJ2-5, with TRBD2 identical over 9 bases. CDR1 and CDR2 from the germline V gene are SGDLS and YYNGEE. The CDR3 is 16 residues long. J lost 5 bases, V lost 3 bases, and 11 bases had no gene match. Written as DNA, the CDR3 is TGTGCCAGCAGCGACCCTTCTAGCGGGGCTTGGGAGACCCAGTACTTC. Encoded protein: CASSDPSSGAWETQYF.

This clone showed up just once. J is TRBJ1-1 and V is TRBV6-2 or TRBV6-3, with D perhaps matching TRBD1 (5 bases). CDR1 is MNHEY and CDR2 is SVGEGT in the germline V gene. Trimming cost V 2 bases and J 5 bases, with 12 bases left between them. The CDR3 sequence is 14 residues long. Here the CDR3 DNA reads TGTGCCAGCAGTTACAGGCAGGGCTTGACTGAAGCTTTCTTT. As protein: CASSYRQGLTEAFF.

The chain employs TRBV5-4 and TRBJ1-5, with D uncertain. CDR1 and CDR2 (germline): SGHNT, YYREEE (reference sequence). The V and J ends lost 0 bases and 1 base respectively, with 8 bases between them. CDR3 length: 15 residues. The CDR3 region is CASSLGGISNQPQHF. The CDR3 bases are TGTGCCAGCAGCTTGGGAGGGATCAGCAATCAGCCCCAGCATTTT.

This CDR3 is CASSHSTRPLSKNIQYF. The CDR3 DNA sequence: TGTGCCAGCAGCCACTCGACTAGACCCTTATCCAAAAACATTCAGTACTTC. This chain uses TRBV11-3 with TRBJ2-4; D is perhaps TRBD2 (6 bases). V was trimmed by 5 bases and J by 2 bases, leaving 19 bases between them. CDR1 SGHNT and CDR2 YENEEA come from the germline V gene. CDR3 length equals 17 residues.

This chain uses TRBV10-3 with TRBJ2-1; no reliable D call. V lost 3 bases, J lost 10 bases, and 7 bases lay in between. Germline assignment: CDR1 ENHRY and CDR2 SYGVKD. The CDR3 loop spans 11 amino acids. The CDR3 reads CAISEAYEQFF. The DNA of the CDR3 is TGTGCCATCAGTGAAGCGTACGAGCAGTTCTTC.

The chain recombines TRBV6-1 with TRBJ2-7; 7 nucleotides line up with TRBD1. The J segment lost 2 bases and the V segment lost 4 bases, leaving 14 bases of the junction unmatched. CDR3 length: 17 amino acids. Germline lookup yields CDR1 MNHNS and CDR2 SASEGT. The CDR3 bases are TGTGCCAGCAGTGTGGGGCCCGGTTACAGGGGTGCCTACGAGCAGTACTTC. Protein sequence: CASSVGPGYRGAYEQYF.

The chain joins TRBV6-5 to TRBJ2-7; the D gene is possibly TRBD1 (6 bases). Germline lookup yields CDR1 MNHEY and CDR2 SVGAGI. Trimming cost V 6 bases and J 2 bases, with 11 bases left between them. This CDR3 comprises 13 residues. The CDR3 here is CASRRTETYEQYF. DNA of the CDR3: TGTGCCAGCAGGAGGACAGAAACCTACGAGCAGTACTTC.

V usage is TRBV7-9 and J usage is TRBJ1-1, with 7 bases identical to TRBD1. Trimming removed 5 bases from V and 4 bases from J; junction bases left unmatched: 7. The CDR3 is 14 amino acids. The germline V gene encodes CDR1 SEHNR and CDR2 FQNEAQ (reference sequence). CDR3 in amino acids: CASSEGAGGTEAFF. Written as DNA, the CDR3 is TGTGCCAGCAGCGAGGGGGCAGGGGGCACTGAAGCTTTCTTT.

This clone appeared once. CDR3 sequence reads: CAWTGQGMSLHF. The CDR3 DNA sequence: TGTGCCTGGACCGGACAGGGCATGTCCCTCCACTTT. V is TRBV30 and J is TRBJ1-6; 8 bases agree with TRBD1. The ends lost 4 bases at V and 14 bases at J; junction bases unmatched: 7. The CDR3 covers 12 residues. Germline V gives CDR1 GTSNPN, CDR2 SVGIG (reference sequence).

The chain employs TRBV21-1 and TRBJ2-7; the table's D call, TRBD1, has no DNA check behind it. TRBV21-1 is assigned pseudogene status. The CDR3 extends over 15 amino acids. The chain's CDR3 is CASSNQGTRGYEQYF. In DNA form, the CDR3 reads TGTGCCAGCAGCAATCAGGGCACAAGGGGCTACGAGCAGTACTTC.

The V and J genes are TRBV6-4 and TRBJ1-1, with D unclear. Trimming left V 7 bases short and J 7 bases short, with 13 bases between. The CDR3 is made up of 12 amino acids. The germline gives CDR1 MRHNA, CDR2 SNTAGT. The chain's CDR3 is CASNRRSFEAFF. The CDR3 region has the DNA TGTGCCAGCAATAGAAGGAGCTTTGAAGCTTTCTTT.

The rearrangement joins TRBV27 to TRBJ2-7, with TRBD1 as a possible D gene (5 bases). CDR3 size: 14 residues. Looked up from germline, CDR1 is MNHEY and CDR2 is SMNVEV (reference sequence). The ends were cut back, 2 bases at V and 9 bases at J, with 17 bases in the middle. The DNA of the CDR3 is TGTGCCAGCAGTTTAATCTCCCAGGGTCCCGGGCAGTACTTC. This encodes CASSLISQGPGQYF.

CDR3 DNA sequence: TGCAGCGTTGGACAGGGCCCCAACTATGGCTACACCTTC. Protein sequence: CSVGQGPNYGYTF. The chain employs TRBV29-1 and TRBJ1-2; 7 nucleotides match TRBD1. The CDR3 is made up of 13 amino acids. J was trimmed by 2 bases and V by 4 bases; bases with no gene match: 4. Germline CDR1 and CDR2: SQVTM and ANQGSEA.

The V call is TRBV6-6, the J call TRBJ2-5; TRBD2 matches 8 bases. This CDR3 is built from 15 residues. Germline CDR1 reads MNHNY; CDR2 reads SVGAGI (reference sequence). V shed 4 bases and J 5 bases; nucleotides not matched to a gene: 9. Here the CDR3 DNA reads TGTGCCAGCAGTTCCGGGGGGGGGCGGCTTGAGACCCAGTACTTC. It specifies CASSSGGGRLETQYF.

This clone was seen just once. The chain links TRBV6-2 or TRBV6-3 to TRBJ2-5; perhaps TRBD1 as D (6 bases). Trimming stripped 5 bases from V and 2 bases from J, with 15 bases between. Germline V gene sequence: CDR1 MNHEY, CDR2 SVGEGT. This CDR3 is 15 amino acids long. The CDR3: CASSDTGTRQETQYF. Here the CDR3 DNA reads TGTGCCAGCAGTGACACGGGGACAAGACAAGAGACCCAGTACTTC.

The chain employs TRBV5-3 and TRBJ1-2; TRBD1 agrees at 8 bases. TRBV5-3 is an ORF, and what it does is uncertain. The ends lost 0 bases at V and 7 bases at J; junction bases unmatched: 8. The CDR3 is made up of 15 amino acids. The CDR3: CARSLAEGRGLGYTF. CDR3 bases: TGTGCCAGAAGCTTGGCCGAAGGCAGGGGGCTTGGCTACACCTTC.